This TCR beta chain was obtained from a study of T cell changes during pregnancy in multiple sclerosis. This clone was seen just once. Data came from immunoSEQ multiplex PCR; TCRdb stores just in-frame clones and leaves some out. The sample records approximately 100,000 clones, approximately 92% being singletons. Here the sequenced sample was peripheral blood, taken in the second trimester of pregnancy. The receptor's source is a female donor with multiple sclerosis, enrolled in a pregnancy study.

The CDR3 protein is CASTIRGRGNTIYF. In DNA, the CDR3 is TGTGCCAGCACGATCAGGGGGCGCGGAAACACCATATATTTT. The V and J genes are TRBV28 and TRBJ1-3, with 8 nucleotides matching TRBD1. V lost 7 bases to trimming and J lost 4 bases; unmatched junction nucleotides: 6. Germline V gives CDR1 MDHEN, CDR2 SYDVKM. The CDR3 loop spans 14 amino acids.